These 14 T cell receptor beta chains were all obtained from the same sample, sequenced in a study of long-term antiretroviral therapy in people with HIV. The assay used was immunoSEQ (version v3.0), run at survey level. Produced via immunoSEQ multiplex PCR; TCRdb's table is partial and in-frame only. This sample carries 24,000 or so clones, around 87% of them seen once, and the ten largest clones take roughly 4%. This specimen consisted of unsorted PBMCs, obtained 1.9 years after starting antiretroviral therapy. Receptors were obtained from a woman in her thirties with HIV.

In DNA form, the CDR3 reads TGCGCCAGCAGCCCTCCTCCAGGTTCTGCGAACACCGGGGAGCTGTTTTTT. This sequence encodes CASSPPPGSANTGELFF. The chain employs TRBV5-1 and TRBJ2-2; D uncertain. V dropped 4 bases and J dropped 0 bases, with 16 bases sitting between them. The CDR3 covers 17 residues. From germline, CDR1 is SGHRS and CDR2 YFSETQ.

The chain carries TRBV13 and TRBJ2-1; D remains unclear. In germline, CDR1 is PRHDT, CDR2 FYEKMQ (reference sequence). V lost 10 bases to trimming and J lost 6 bases, with 16 bases between them. The CDR3 contains 13 residues. The CDR3 loop is CATIPQDANEQFF. CDR3 bases: TGTGCCACCATTCCCCAGGACGCCAATGAGCAGTTCTTC.

The gene calls are TRBV20-1 and TRBJ2-1, with 7 bases matching TRBD2. Germline V CDR1 and CDR2: DFQATT, SNEGSKA (reference sequence). V trimming: 3 bases; J trimming: 12 bases; junction bases outside the gene matches: 2. There are 10 residues in the CDR3. The CDR3 here is CSASSSGQFF. CDR3 DNA: TGCAGTGCTAGCTCTAGCGGGCAGTTCTTC.

This sequence joins TRBV29-1 and TRBJ1-2; 7 bases fit TRBD1. This CDR3 has 16 amino acids. Per the germline V gene, CDR1 is SQVTM and CDR2 is ANQGSEA. With 0 bases clipped from V and 6 bases from J, the junction kept 13 bases outside the gene matches. CDR3 nucleotides: TGCAGCGTTGAAGATCTTGGAGGGGGCGCCATGGATGGCTACACCTTC. Translation gives CSVEDLGGGAMDGYTF.

This chain joins TRBV6-5 and TRBJ1-4; maybe TRBD1 (6 bases). The CDR3 covers 15 residues. Germline V gene data show CDR1 as MNHEY and CDR2 as SVGAGI. The V and J ends lost 2 bases and 7 bases respectively, with 14 bases between them. The CDR3 sequence: CASSYDTRGGEKLFF. For the CDR3, the DNA is TGTGCCAGCAGTTACGATACCAGGGGAGGTGAAAAACTGTTTTTT.

Here the CDR3 DNA reads TGTGCCAGCAGCCCCGGGAGGGGGCGAGGCTACACCTTC. The encoded protein is CASSPGRGRGYTF. V usage is TRBV6-5 and J usage is TRBJ1-2, with 7 positions matching TRBD1. Trimming took 6 bases from V and 8 from J; bases not matched to a gene: 9. Germline loops: CDR1 MNHEY, CDR2 SVGAGI. This CDR3 comprises 13 residues.

The chain combines TRBV6-5 with TRBJ2-3, with no clear D. The V and J ends lost 2 bases and 0 bases respectively, with 12 bases between them. The CDR3 contains 16 residues. Germline values: CDR1 MNHEY, CDR2 SVGAGI. The CDR3 bases are TGTGCCAGCAGTTACCAGGTGGTGACTAGCACAGATACGCAGTATTTT. Protein sequence: CASSYQVVTSTDTQYF.

This chain joins TRBV9 and TRBJ1-2; D remains ambiguous. The germline V gene encodes CDR1 SGDLS and CDR2 YYNGEE. This CDR3 contains 15 residues. V lost 4 bases and J lost 6, with 19 bases in between. The CDR3 is CASSPTVGATDGYTF. The CDR3 nucleotides are TGTGCCAGCAGCCCTACCGTTGGAGCAACCGATGGCTACACCTTC.

This chain joins TRBV6-6 and TRBJ2-7, with a tentative D call TRBD1 (5 bases). The CDR3 sequence is 15 residues long. CDR1 and CDR2 from the germline V gene are MNHNY and SVGAGI (reference sequence). The V and J ends lost 5 bases and 1 base respectively, with 15 bases between them. The CDR3 region is CASSRDRLPSYEQYV. DNA for the CDR3: TGTGCCAGCAGTCGAGACAGATTGCCGTCCTACGAGCAGTACGTC.

V and J are TRBV5-1 and TRBJ2-1; 11 bases fit TRBD2. The CDR3 has 17 amino acids. With V trimmed by 1 base and J by 3 bases, 6 bases remained unmatched. The germline gives CDR1 SGHRS, CDR2 YFSETQ. The CDR3 coding sequence is TGCGCCAGCAGCTTGCGGACTACTAGCGGGGGCTACAATGAGCAGTTCTTC. Translated, it gives CASSLRTTSGGYNEQFF. The full variable domain, in which reference TRBV5-1 and TRBJ2-1 provide the parts outside the CDR3, is KAGVTQTPRYLIKTRGQQVTLSCSPISGHRSVSWYQQTPGQGLQFLFEYFSETQRNKGNFPGRFSGRQFSNSRSEMNVSTLELGDSALYLCASSLRTTSGGYNEQFFGPGTRLTVL.

DNA of the CDR3: TGTGCCAGCAGTGTCACCTCTTACCGTGGGGATACGCAGTATTTT. It encodes CASSVTSYRGDTQYF. V and J are TRBV6-1 and TRBJ2-3; no reliable D call. The V gene lost 4 bases and the J gene lost 6 bases, with 17 bases spanning the gap. CDR1 MNHNS and CDR2 SASEGT come from the germline V gene. The CDR3 runs 15 residues.

The J gene is TRBJ1-6, the V gene TRBV27, with 9 bases identical to TRBD1. Germline assignment: CDR1 MNHEY and CDR2 SMNVEV (reference sequence). CDR3 length equals 15 residues. The V and J ends lost 4 bases and 3 bases, in that order; junction bases with no gene match: 1. The CDR3 DNA sequence: TGTGCCAGCAGTTCGGACAGGGGCTATAATTCACCCCTCCACTTT. Translated, it gives CASSSDRGYNSPLHF.

The chain has TRBV7-6 and TRBJ1-1; D possibly corresponds to TRBD1 (6 bases). V was shortened by 0 bases and J by 0 bases, with 17 bases between the two germline ends. The CDR3 contains 18 residues. Per germline, CDR1 SGHVS and CDR2 FNYEAQ. CDR3 amino acids: CASSLARGGSYLNTEAFF. The CDR3 DNA sequence: TGTGCCAGCAGCTTAGCCCGGGGGGGCTCGTACTTGAACACTGAAGCTTTCTTT.

This chain uses TRBV15 with TRBJ1-1; TRBD1 aligns across 8 bases. Germline trimming cut 3 bases from V and 0 bases from J; bases unmatched to any gene: 3. The CDR3 consists of 15 residues. The germline CDR1 and CDR2 sequences are LNHNV and YYDKDF (reference sequence). The CDR3 loop is CATSRGQAMNTEAFF. The DNA for the CDR3 is TGTGCCACCAGCAGGGGACAGGCAATGAACACTGAAGCTTTCTTT.